This T cell receptor beta chain was retrieved from a study of cytomegalovirus exposure and HLA in healthy donors. The PCR was carried out with 60 Vbeta primers and 13 Jbeta primers. Generated by immunoSEQ multiplex PCR, the TCRdb table keeps only in-frame clones and is missing some. The sample yields approximately 210,000 clones, 85% to 90% seen once. With regard to this clone: Other DNA sequences in this specimen translate into the identical CDR3.

Per germline, CDR1 SGHTA and CDR2 FQGNSA. With 5 bases removed from V and 3 bases from J, the gap between germline ends came to 17 bases. The CDR3 sequence is 15 residues long. The TCR comes from a young woman in good health and CMV-seronegative. The sample was PBMCs. J is TRBJ2-7 and V is TRBV7-2; D may be TRBD2 (6 bases). The CDR3 protein is CASSLLRGTNYEQYF. The CDR3 region has the DNA TGTGCCAGCAGCCTGCTCCGGGGGACCAACTACGAGCAGTACTTC.